This note documents a single T cell receptor (beta chain) sequence. Its cognate antigen is unknown. The data belong to a study of identical twins. Study outcomes and limitations: Models underpredicted monozygotic twin sharing of out-of-frame TCR alpha.

Trimming cost V 3 bases and J 0 bases; bases outside gene matches: 7. Germline CDR1 is DFQATT and CDR2 is SNEGSKA (reference sequence). This CDR3 region has 15 residues. TCRdb called the 5' RACE reads again in MiXCR, with one record for every CDR3 protein. The sample shows 200,000 to 250,000 distinct CDR3 sequences, roughly 13% of them seen only once. The data also belong to a second study, concerning yellow fever vaccine responses in identical twins.

This rearrangement joins TRBV20-1 to TRBJ2-7; the match to TRBD2 covers 8 bases. The sample comprised memory (CD45RO+) T cells sorted from blood. The TCR comes from a woman under 30 in good health. As DNA, the CDR3 is TGCAGTGCTAGCGGACTAGCCCGAGGCTCCTACGAGCAGTACTTC. This encodes CSASGLARGSYEQYF.